The 20 T cell receptor beta chains listed next were all sequenced from one sample in a study of blood T cell repertoires in COVID-19. Generated by immunoSEQ multiplex PCR, the TCRdb table keeps only in-frame clones and is missing some. The table includes approximately 76,000 clones, under 95% detected once. The sequencing sample was made of peripheral blood. The receptors shown here come from a human donor in a cohort sampled during active COVID-19.

The genes are TRBV19 and TRBJ1-2, with a possible D match to TRBD1 (6 bases). Trimming stripped 8 bases from V and 6 bases from J, with 16 bases between. The CDR3 spans 13 residues. The germline V gene encodes CDR1 LNHDA and CDR2 SQIVND (reference sequence). CDR3 sequence (DNA): TGTGCCAGTGCAGGGGAGGGTTGGAATGGCTACACCTTC. Its protein is CASAGEGWNGYTF.

This clone has just one count. The chain uses TRBV27 and TRBJ1-1; the D gene is possibly TRBD1 (6 bases). The CDR3 is 15 residues long. The V gene lost 4 bases and the J gene lost 0 bases, with 12 bases spanning the gap. The germline CDR1 and CDR2 sequences are MNHEY and SMNVEV (reference sequence). The CDR3 here is CASSSAGAMNTEAFF. The CDR3 DNA reads TGTGCCAGCAGTTCGGCAGGGGCCATGAACACTGAAGCTTTCTTT.

The V call is TRBV11-2, the J call TRBJ2-7, with a weak D call TRBD1 (6 bases). The V end lost 5 bases, the J end lost 0 bases, and 17 bases lay between the germline ends. The CDR3 extends over 16 amino acids. The V gene's germline CDR1 is SGHAT and CDR2 FQNNGV. CDR3 region: CASSQKAGEFSYEQYF. CDR3 in DNA: TGTGCCAGCAGCCAAAAGGCAGGGGAATTCTCCTACGAGCAGTACTTC.

The chain carries TRBV27 and TRBJ2-7, with D tentatively TRBD2 (7 bases). The CDR3 is made up of 19 amino acids. Trimming stripped 1 base from V and 0 bases from J, with 22 bases between. CDR1 is MNHEY, CDR2 SMNVEV, per germline (reference sequence). CDR3 region: CASSLYAPVEGGGSYEQYF. CDR3 DNA sequence: TGTGCCAGCAGTTTATACGCCCCGGTTGAGGGAGGGGGCTCCTACGAGCAGTACTTC.

The chain couples TRBV6-5 to TRBJ2-7; 7 bases align to TRBD2. From germline, CDR1 is MNHEY and CDR2 SVGAGI. Trimming removed 4 bases from V and 6 bases from J; junction bases left unmatched: 6. The CDR3 is 13 residues long. CDR3: CASSSAGEGEQYF. In DNA, the CDR3 is TGTGCCAGCAGTTCCGCCGGGGAGGGCGAGCAGTACTTC.

V gene TRBV6-2 or TRBV6-3 combines with J gene TRBJ2-7; the match to TRBD1 covers 8 bases. The germline V gene has CDR1 MNHEY and CDR2 SVGEGT. V dropped 6 bases and J dropped 3; count of bases not matched to a gene: 16. This CDR3 spans 17 amino acids. In nucleotides, the CDR3 is TGTGCCAGCAGCTTATGGGGACCGGGACAGGTGGACTACGAGCAGTACTTC. Translating gives CASSLWGPGQVDYEQYF.

The chain recombines TRBV9 with TRBJ2-6, with D possibly being TRBD1 (6 bases). Germline V gene sequence: CDR1 SGDLS, CDR2 YYNGEE. The CDR3 consists of 20 residues. V dropped 4 bases and J dropped 0 bases, with 23 bases sitting between them. The CDR3 spells CASSTHRATTPSSGANVLTF. In nucleotides, the CDR3 is TGTGCCAGCAGCACACACAGGGCCACCACCCCATCCTCTGGGGCCAACGTCCTGACTTTC.

The chain uses TRBV5-4 and TRBJ2-5, with TRBD2 matching over 12 bases. Looked up from germline, CDR1 is SGHNT and CDR2 is YYREEE (reference sequence). V shed 0 bases and J 6 bases; nucleotides not matched to a gene: 3. The CDR3 contains 15 residues. This CDR3 is CASSLGLAGEKTQYF. CDR3 sequence (DNA): TGTGCCAGCAGCTTGGGACTAGCGGGGGAAAAGACCCAGTACTTC.

CDR3 amino acids: CASSPEEAGEAYEQYF. The CDR3 DNA follows: TGCGCCAGCAGCCCGGAGGAAGCGGGGGAAGCCTACGAGCAGTACTTC. V is TRBV4-1 and J is TRBJ2-7; 8 bases match TRBD2. This CDR3 has 16 residues. The germline CDR1 and CDR2 sequences are MGHRA and YSYEKL. The trim removed 4 bases at V and 2 bases at J, leaving 10 bases unmatched.

V gene TRBV11-2 combines with J gene TRBJ1-1; D unresolved. The CDR3 has 14 residues. Per the germline V gene, CDR1 is SGHAT and CDR2 is FQNNGV. V shed 7 bases and J shed 12 bases, with 24 bases lying between them. CDR3 DNA sequence: TGTGCCAGCACCCTTTCCGGGAGTAACCTCGGACCTTTCTTT. Protein sequence: CASTLSGSNLGPFF.

The chain couples TRBV27 to TRBJ2-7, with 10 bases aligning to TRBD2. Germline lookup yields CDR1 MNHEY and CDR2 SMNVEV (reference sequence). The ends lost 2 bases at V and 3 bases at J; junction bases unmatched: 1. The CDR3 totals 14 residues. CDR3 nucleotide sequence: TGTGCCAGCAGTTTAACTAGCGGGGACTACGAGCAGTACTTC. It translates to CASSLTSGDYEQYF.

The chain is built from TRBV28 and TRBJ1-4, with TRBD1 as a possible D gene (5 bases). V lost 3 bases and J lost 5, with 16 bases in between. The germline V gene encodes CDR1 MDHEN and CDR2 SYDVKM. CDR3 length equals 16 residues. The CDR3 loop is CASSLGKGLLNEKLFF. CDR3 in DNA: TGTGCCAGCAGTTTGGGCAAGGGGCTGTTGAATGAAAAACTGTTTTTT.

The chain employs TRBV2 and TRBJ2-7; D not certain. Looked up from germline, CDR1 is SNHLY and CDR2 is FYNNEI. The length of the CDR3 is 11 residues. The ends were cut back, 6 bases at V and 2 bases at J, with 5 bases in the middle. CDR3 nucleotide sequence: TGTGCCAGCAGGCAGACCTACGAGCAGTACTTC. It translates to CASRQTYEQYF. The full variable domain, in which reference TRBV2 and TRBJ2-7 provide the parts outside the CDR3, is EPEVTQTPSHQVTQMGQEVILRCVPISNHLYFYWYRQILGQKVEFLVSFYNNEISEKSEIFDDQFSVERPDGSNFTLKIRSTKLEDSAMYFCASRQTYEQYFGPGTRLTVT.

The CDR3 here is CASSFGGSSYEQYF. In DNA form, the CDR3 reads TGTGCCAGCAGCTTTGGAGGCAGCTCCTACGAGCAGTACTTC. V usage is TRBV13 and J usage is TRBJ2-7; D perhaps matches TRBD2 (5 bases). The CDR3 runs 14 residues. CDR1 and CDR2 from the germline V gene are PRHDT and FYEKMQ (reference sequence). V lost 3 bases, J lost 0 bases, and 9 bases lay in between.

The chain carries TRBV9 and TRBJ1-2, with TRBD1 matching over 7 bases. This CDR3 has 15 residues. Germline CDR1 reads SGDLS; CDR2 reads YYNGEE. J gave up 0 bases and V 4 bases, and 6 bases lay outside the gene matches. CDR3: CASSTGTAANYGYTF. The CDR3 DNA is TGTGCCAGCAGCACCGGGACAGCCGCTAACTATGGCTACACCTTC.

The chain employs TRBV24-1 and TRBJ2-7; the D gene is possibly TRBD1 (6 bases). Per germline, CDR1 KGHDR and CDR2 SFDVKD. V was shortened by 4 bases and J by 6 bases, with 21 bases between the two germline ends. There are 16 residues in the CDR3. In DNA form, the CDR3 reads TGTGCCACCAGTGACTACAGGGAACAAGACTTAGGCGAGCAGTACTTC. Encoded protein: CATSDYREQDLGEQYF.

This chain joins TRBV10-3 and TRBJ2-7, with TRBD1 as a possible D gene (5 bases). V lost 0 bases, J lost 3 bases, and 9 bases lay in between. This CDR3 is built from 14 residues. In germline, CDR1 is ENHRY, CDR2 SYGVKD. CDR3 sequence reads: CAISESQVYYEQYF. In nucleotides, the CDR3 is TGTGCCATCAGTGAGTCACAGGTTTACTACGAGCAGTACTTC.

V and J are TRBV13 and TRBJ2-7; no definite D call. The CDR3 contains 12 residues. Germline assignment: CDR1 PRHDT and CDR2 FYEKMQ (reference sequence). The V gene lost 8 bases and the J gene lost 3 bases, with 11 bases spanning the gap. CDR3 nucleotides: TGTGCCAGCTCCTCTTCAGGCTACGAGCAGTACTTC. This encodes CASSSSGYEQYF.

The chain combines TRBV25-1 with TRBJ1-2; 7 nucleotides align to TRBD1. CDR1 MGHDK and CDR2 SYGVNS come from the germline V gene. V lost 3 bases, J lost 1 base, and 5 bases stayed unmatched. There are 15 residues in the CDR3. The CDR3 DNA sequence: TGTGCCAGCAGTGACGACAGGGAAATTAACTATGGCTACACCTTC. Encoded protein: CASSDDREINYGYTF.

This clone was observed once. The chain links TRBV7-6 to TRBJ1-6, with D uncertain. The CDR3 sequence is 16 residues long. V gave up 4 bases and J gave up 0 bases, with 10 bases separating them. Germline CDR1 reads SGHVS; CDR2 reads FNYEAQ. The CDR3 bases are TGTGCCAGCAGCTCAGTGGGGAGCTCCTATAATTCACCCCTCCACTTT. This gives the protein CASSSVGSSYNSPLHF.